One sample yielded the 18 T cell receptor beta chains listed below, sequenced in a study of blood T cell repertoires in COVID-19. Profiled with immunoSEQ multiplex PCR; TCRdb holds only in-frame clones, not every one. The sample contains roughly 58,000 clones, roughly 76% of which appear only once. The sequencing sample was made of peripheral blood. The receptors here all came from a man aged 50-60 years with active or convalescent COVID-19.

The rearrangement links TRBV11-2 to TRBJ2-3, with D tentatively TRBD1 (5 bases). Germline CDR1 is SGHAT and CDR2 is FQNNGV. CDR3 length: 16 amino acids. Deletions cut 3 bases from V and 2 bases from J, with 15 bases between. The CDR3: CASSFRKGRSTDTQYF. The CDR3 coding sequence is TGTGCCAGCAGCTTTAGAAAGGGGCGGTCCACAGATACGCAGTATTTT.

This chain joins TRBV29-1 and TRBJ1-4; 10 bases agree with TRBD1. The trim removed 7 bases at V and 5 bases at J, leaving 4 bases unmatched. The CDR3 covers 13 residues. Germline loops: CDR1 SQVTM, CDR2 ANQGSEA. The CDR3 DNA reads TGCAGCGCTGGACAGGGGGGGAATGAAAAACTGTTTTTT. It encodes CSAGQGGNEKLFF.

The CDR3 loop is CRATGDGAFF. CDR3 coding DNA: TGCAGGGCAACGGGGGATGGAGCTTTCTTT. The chain combines TRBV20-1 with TRBJ1-1, with D possibly matching TRBD1 (5 bases). Germline V gene sequence: CDR1 DFQATT, CDR2 SNEGSKA (reference sequence). The CDR3 extends over 10 amino acids.

J is TRBJ1-2 and V is TRBV28, with D unclear. Germline CDR1 reads MDHEN; CDR2 reads SYDVKM. This CDR3 spans 11 amino acids. The V end was cut by 10 bases, the J end by 0 bases, with 6 bases between. This chain's CDR3 is CATGANYGYTF. The CDR3, as DNA: TGTGCCACCGGGGCTAACTATGGCTACACCTTC.

The chain recombines TRBV19 with TRBJ1-2; TRBD1 matches at 12 bases. V was pared by 7 bases and J by 7 bases, with 7 bases of the junction left unmatched. The CDR3 is 14 amino acids. Germline V CDR1 and CDR2: LNHDA, SQIVND (reference sequence). The CDR3 coding sequence is TGTGCCAGTACCCCGGGACAGGGGGCCAGTGGCTACACCTTC. It yields the protein CASTPGQGASGYTF.

The V and J genes are TRBV5-8 and TRBJ1-2; TRBD1 matches at 10 bases. Germline trimming cut 0 bases from V and 7 bases from J; bases unmatched to any gene: 18. Per germline, CDR1 SGHTS and CDR2 YDEGEE. CDR3 length equals 19 residues. CDR3 in amino acids: CASSLAILRGTGVRGGYTF. CDR3 bases: TGTGCCAGCAGCTTGGCCATCCTAAGGGGGACAGGGGTTAGGGGTGGCTACACCTTC.

The V gene is TRBV4-1, the J gene TRBJ1-2; 10 bases are shared with TRBD1. Trimming cost V 1 base and J 5 bases; bases outside gene matches: 4. Germline CDR1 is MGHRA and CDR2 is YSYEKL. The CDR3 runs 15 residues. CDR3 loop: CASSQGGTGVYGYTF. The DNA of the CDR3 is TGCGCCAGCAGCCAAGGGGGGACAGGGGTTTATGGCTACACCTTC.

The chain joins TRBV9 to TRBJ1-2, with 7 positions matching TRBD1. The CDR3 extends over 15 amino acids. The junction had 16 bases not matched to a gene; V was cut back by 8 bases and J by 6 bases. CDR1 SGDLS and CDR2 YYNGEE come from the germline V gene. The CDR3 bases are TGTGCCAGTAGTAAATCTCCCGGGACAGAAAATGGCTACACCTTC. This encodes CASSKSPGTENGYTF.

The table lists this clone with many counts. The chain uses TRBV11-1 and TRBJ2-2; D unclear. V lost 2 bases and J 6 bases, leaving 10 bases between the germline ends. The CDR3 is 14 residues long. CDR1 SGHAT and CDR2 FQDESV come from the germline V gene (reference sequence). For the CDR3, the DNA is TGTGCCAGCAGCTTAAGTCAGGTTTCCGGGGAGCTGTTTTTT. Protein sequence: CASSLSQVSGELFF. Based on the CDR3 plus reference TRBV11-1 and TRBJ2-2, the full variable domain is EAEVAQSPRYKITEKSQAVAFWCDPISGHATLYWYRQILGQGPELLVQFQDESVVDDSQLPKDRFSAERLKGVDSTLKIQPAELGDSAMYLCASSLSQVSGELFFGEGSRLTVL.

V and J are TRBV14 and TRBJ2-3; TRBD2 matches at 7 bases. Unmatched junction bases numbered 8, after V lost 1 base and J lost 10 bases. The CDR3 covers 14 residues. Germline V lookup: CDR1 SGHDN, CDR2 FVKESK. The CDR3 sequence: CASSQVLRLAPQYF. The DNA of the CDR3 is TGTGCCAGCAGCCAAGTTCTCAGACTAGCTCCGCAGTATTTT.

The CDR3 coding sequence is TGTGCCAGCAGCTTTTCCGGGAACGAGCAGTACTTC. This sequence encodes CASSFSGNEQYF. J is TRBJ2-7 and V is TRBV7-8; D may be TRBD2 (5 bases). Germline lookup yields CDR1 SGHVS and CDR2 FQNEAQ. The CDR3 loop spans 12 amino acids. The V end was cut by 3 bases, the J end by 5 bases, with 8 bases between.

In regard to this clone: This sample includes further DNA sequences coding for the same CDR3. The V call is TRBV9, the J call TRBJ2-7; maybe TRBD1 (5 bases). With 0 bases removed from V and 1 base from J, the gap between germline ends came to 8 bases. This CDR3 contains 14 residues. Germline CDR1 is SGDLS and CDR2 is YYNGEE. CDR3 nucleotides: TGTGCCAGCAGCGTAGTAGCAGGGTCCTACGAGCAGTACTTC. Its translation: CASSVVAGSYEQYF.

The V call is TRBV7-2, the J call TRBJ2-1; the match to TRBD2 covers 9 bases. The CDR3 runs to 15 residues. The J segment lost 6 bases and the V segment lost 7 bases, leaving 10 bases of the junction unmatched. Germline lookup yields CDR1 SGHTA and CDR2 FQGNSA. The CDR3 DNA follows: TGTGCCAGCAACATAGCGGGAGAGCTATTCAATGAGCAGTTCTTC. Amino acids: CASNIAGELFNEQFF.

This chain joins TRBV10-2 and TRBJ2-7, with 13 bases fitting TRBD2. This CDR3 comprises 18 residues. Germline CDR1 is WSHSY and CDR2 is SAAADI. Trimming took 3 bases from V and 2 from J; bases not matched to a gene: 10. The CDR3 region is CASSEWTSGSFHPYEQYF. For the CDR3, the DNA is TGCGCCAGCAGTGAATGGACTAGCGGGAGTTTCCACCCCTACGAGCAGTACTTC.

The chain combines TRBV6-1 with TRBJ1-1, with a weak D call TRBD1 (6 bases). The CDR3 runs 15 residues. Per the germline V gene, CDR1 is MNHNS and CDR2 is SASEGT. V was trimmed by 7 bases and J by 6 bases, leaving 21 bases between them. CDR3: CASTEKQGGRAEAFF. CDR3 nucleotide sequence: TGTGCCAGCACCGAAAAACAGGGTGGTCGGGCTGAAGCTTTCTTT.

This chain connects TRBV19 to TRBJ2-1, with no clear D. The CDR3 covers 14 residues. Trimming shortened V by 1 base and J by 9 bases, and 13 bases separated the two germline ends. Per the germline V gene, CDR1 is LNHDA and CDR2 is SQIVND (reference sequence). CDR3 protein: CASSIGSRSGEQFF. CDR3 coding DNA: TGTGCCAGTAGTATAGGTTCCAGATCGGGTGAGCAGTTCTTC.

This clone has only one observation. The V gene is TRBV7-3, the J gene TRBJ2-1, with 7 bases fitting TRBD2. The length of the CDR3 is 13 residues. CDR1 and CDR2 (germline): SGHTA, FQGTGA. Trimming cost V 3 bases and J 9 bases; bases outside gene matches: 5. For the CDR3, the DNA is TGTGCCAGCAGCTTGAGCGGGAAAAGTGAGCAGTTCTTC. Its translation: CASSLSGKSEQFF.

CDR3 coding DNA: TGTGCCAGCAGTTTGTACGCTACCGCGAACACCGGGGAGCTGTTTTTT. Translating it yields CASSLYATANTGELFF. The rearrangement uses TRBV9 and TRBJ2-2; D call uncertain. The CDR3 is 16 amino acids. Germline CDR1 reads SGDLS; CDR2 reads YYNGEE. Trimming left V 5 bases short and J 0 bases short, with 14 bases between.